This T cell receptor beta chain originates from a study of tissue T cells after allogeneic stem cell transplantation. Findings and caveats of the study: In patients and mice, blood and spleen missed much of tissue repertoire. The patient cohort was small and clinically heterogeneous, with limited sampling depth.

Time point of the sample: mouse harvest day 14 after allogeneic transplant. Mouse grafts combined 10^7 T-cell-depleted bone marrow cells with 10^6 splenic CD5+ T cells. This mouse GVHD model was MHC-mismatched B6 to BALB/c, profiled day 7 or 14. Survey-depth TCRbeta CDR3 sequencing reported V/J genes and productive frequencies. Some clones are missing from TCRdb's copy, which holds only in-frame ones; the method was immunoSEQ multiplex PCR. The sample contains thousands of clones, over 30% of which appear only once. The CDR3 totals 15 residues. Germline V CDR1 and CDR2: KGHPV, FQNQEV (reference sequence). Trimming stripped 3 bases from V and 0 bases from J, with 8 bases between. This clone was seen a handful of times. Its specificity is not known. Gene names and germline refer to mouse. The sequence runs out 1 residue before the end of the CDR3; the remainder is reconstructed from the germline J gene.

This chain joins TRBV26 and TRBJ1-4; D might be TRBD1 (5 bases). The source of this sequence is a female BALB/c mouse given C57BL/6 T cells with graft-versus-host disease after an allogeneic hematopoietic cell transplant. The sequenced sample consisted of skin. The CDR3 DNA, read in part, is TGTGCCAGCAGTCTTCGACAGATTTCCAACGAAAGATTATTT. Protein sequence: CASSLRQISNERLF. The CDR3 in its entirety is CASSLRQISNERLFF. Variable domain in full (rest from reference TRBV26 and TRBJ1-4): NSKVIQTPRYLVKGQGQKAKMRCIPEKGHPVVFWYQQNKNNEFKFLINFQNQEVLQQIDMTEKRFSAECPSNSPCSLEIQSSEAGDSALYLCASSLRQISNERLFFGHGTKLSVL.